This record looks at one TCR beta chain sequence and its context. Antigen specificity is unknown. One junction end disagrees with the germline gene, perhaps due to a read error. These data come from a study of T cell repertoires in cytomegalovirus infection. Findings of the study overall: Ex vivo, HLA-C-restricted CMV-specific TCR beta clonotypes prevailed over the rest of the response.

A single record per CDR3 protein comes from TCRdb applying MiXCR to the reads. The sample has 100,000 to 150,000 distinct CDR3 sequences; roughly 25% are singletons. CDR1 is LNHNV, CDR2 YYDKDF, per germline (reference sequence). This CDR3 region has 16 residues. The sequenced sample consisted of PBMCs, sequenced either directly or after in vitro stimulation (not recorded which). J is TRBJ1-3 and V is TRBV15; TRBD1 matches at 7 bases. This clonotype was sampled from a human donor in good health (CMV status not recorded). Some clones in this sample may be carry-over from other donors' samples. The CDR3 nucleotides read TGTGCCACCTGCAGAGGCAGGGGGTCCTCTGGAAACACCATATATTTT. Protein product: CATCRGRGSSGNTIYF.